The T cell receptor (beta chain) under discussion was sequenced for a study of PD-L1 blockade in urothelial cancer. Overall study context: About 90% of the 29 patients were males with bladder-origin urothelial cancer. Between 0 and 3 chemotherapy regimens preceded treatment for each patient.

Findings of the study overall: When measured at 3 weeks, tumor-associated blood clones expanded more in durable-benefit patients.

The repertoire was sequenced with immunoSEQ multiplex PCR; TCRdb's copy has only in-frame clones and lacks some. This sample carries 50,000 or so clones, about 80% of them seen once, and the ten largest clones take roughly 4%. As concerns this clone: No antigen is known for it.

The CDR3 is made up of 16 amino acids. Trimming cost V 2 bases and J 0 bases, with 8 bases left between them. The V gene's germline CDR1 is MDHEN and CDR2 SYDVKM. The sequenced sample was PBMCs, obtained around atezolizumab (anti-PD-L1) treatment. The clonotype was recovered from a man aged 65 to 85 with urothelial cancer. J is TRBJ2-6 and V is TRBV28; D is unclear. CDR3 DNA: TGTGCCAGCAGTTTAGTCCCGGGCTCTGGGGCCAACGTCCTGACTTTC. This translates into CASSLVPGSGANVLTF.